The sample holds many counts of the clone carrying this TCR beta chain. The data are from a study of Graves' ophthalmopathy and Graves' hyperthyroidism. Patients were left out if they had other autoimmune diseases, uncontrolled infections, pregnancy or lactation. Trimming cost V 6 bases and J 6 bases, with 15 bases left between them. CDR1 is LNHNV and CDR2 is YYDKDF in the germline V gene (reference sequence). CDR3 size: 14 residues. Investigators amplified TCR beta CDR3 regions from RNA transcripts. HTBI primers were used in a first-round RT-PCR, which preceded a second-round multiplex PCR. Via MiXCR, TCRdb re-called the multiplex PCR reads, giving one row per CDR3 protein. The sample has hundreds of thousands of distinct CDR3 sequences; roughly 20% are singletons.

The source is a woman between 18 and 29 years old with stable Graves' hyperthyroidism. Some clones in this sample may be carry-over from other donors' samples. The V gene is TRBV15, the J gene TRBJ1-5; the D gene is possibly TRBD1 (5 bases). The sample taken for sequencing was peripheral blood. The DNA for the CDR3 is TGTGCCACCAGTCCAGGGCTGGAGGGTCAGCCCCAGCATTTT. Protein product: CATSPGLEGQPQHF.